The 12 T cell receptor beta chains below come from one sample, sequenced in a study of blood T cell repertoires in COVID-19. Produced via immunoSEQ multiplex PCR; TCRdb's table is partial and in-frame only. The table includes about 330,000 clones, around 90% detected once. The sequencing sample was made of PBMCs or T cells enriched from blood (not recorded which). All receptors derive from a man younger than 45 who had recovered from COVID-19.

The chain is built from TRBV7-2 and TRBJ1-4; no definite D call. The germline CDR1 and CDR2 sequences are SGHTA and FQGNSA. Trimming stripped 5 bases from V and 1 base from J, with 14 bases between. The CDR3 has 16 amino acids. CDR3 nucleotides: TGTGCCAGCAGCCCATTACCGGCTAGAACTAATGAAAAACTGTTTTTT. It translates to CASSPLPARTNEKLFF.

The V gene is TRBV27, the J gene TRBJ2-7; D is perhaps TRBD2 (6 bases). The ends were cut back, 1 base at V and 0 bases at J, with 16 bases in the middle. Germline V gene lookup returns CDR1 MNHEY and CDR2 SMNVEV (reference sequence). The CDR3 has 17 amino acids. CDR3 loop: CASSLFSSGLSSYEQYF. For the CDR3, the DNA is TGTGCCAGCAGTTTATTTAGCTCGGGACTGAGCTCCTACGAGCAGTACTTC.

The chain uses TRBV20-1 and TRBJ2-7, with 11 bases aligning to TRBD2. CDR3 size: 15 residues. With V trimmed by 3 bases and J by 6 bases, 10 bases remained unmatched. Looked up from germline, CDR1 is DFQATT and CDR2 is SNEGSKA (reference sequence). In DNA, the CDR3 is TGCAGTGCTAGTAGCACTAGCGGGGGCCTGGGCGAGCAGTACTTC. Protein sequence: CSASSTSGGLGEQYF.

This clone was seen a single time. This chain links TRBV21-1 with TRBJ1-1; the tabulated D call, TRBD1, remains unverified against the DNA. TRBV21-1 represents a pseudogene. CDR3 length: 13 amino acids. The CDR3 is CASSKTENTEAFF. The CDR3 nucleotides read TGTGCCAGCAGCAAGACAGAGAACACTGAAGCTTTCTTT.

The chain uses TRBV9 and TRBJ2-3, with TRBD2 identical over 7 bases. CDR1 is SGDLS and CDR2 is YYNGEE in the germline V gene. CDR3 length: 16 residues. Trimming cost V 4 bases and J 4 bases; bases outside gene matches: 12. CDR3 loop: CASSMTSRSPADTQYF. The DNA for the CDR3 is TGTGCCAGCAGCATGACTAGCAGGAGTCCCGCAGATACGCAGTATTTT.

The chain couples TRBV3-1 (or the pseudogene TRBV3-2) to TRBJ2-2; 9 bases match TRBD1. Unmatched junction bases numbered 4, after V lost 4 bases and J lost 7 bases. The CDR3 is 14 amino acids. Looked up from germline, CDR1 is LGHDT and CDR2 is YNNKEL (reference sequence). The DNA for the CDR3 is TGTGCCAGCAGCCTACAGGGGGCAGGCGGGGAGCTGTTTTTT. As protein: CASSLQGAGGELFF.

This clone was counted once. V is TRBV18 and J is TRBJ2-2; 7 nucleotides agree with TRBD2. With V trimmed by 3 bases and J by 5 bases, 3 bases remained unmatched. The CDR3 runs 14 residues. Germline V lookup: CDR1 KGHSH, CDR2 LQKENI. CDR3 sequence: CASSPRTRTGELFF. CDR3 coding DNA: TGTGCCAGCTCACCGCGGACTAGAACCGGGGAGCTGTTTTTT.

The rearrangement uses TRBV7-8 and TRBJ1-5; weak D call: TRBD1 (6 bases). Per germline, CDR1 SGHVS and CDR2 FQNEAQ. V was shortened by 6 bases and J by 6 bases, with 9 bases between the two germline ends. The CDR3 runs to 12 residues. The DNA for the CDR3 is TGTGCCAGCAGTACGGACAGTCAGCCCCAGCATTTT. It yields the protein CASSTDSQPQHF. The variable domain in full, with the rest retrieved from reference TRBV7-8 and TRBJ1-5, is GAGVSQSPRYKVAKRGQDVALRCDPISGHVSLFWYQQALGQGPEFLTYFQNEAQLDKSGLPSDRFFAERPEGSVSTLKIQRTQQEDSAVYLCASSTDSQPQHFGDGTRLSIL.

Turning to this clone: Within the sample, other DNA sequences also encode this same CDR3. The chain combines TRBV4-1 with TRBJ2-7, with TRBD1 matching over 11 bases. Germline loops: CDR1 MGHRA, CDR2 YSYEKL. The CDR3 runs 14 residues. V lost 4 bases and J lost 2; bases outside the gene matches: 1. The CDR3 sequence is CASSRGQGAYEQYF. DNA for the CDR3: TGCGCCAGCAGCCGGGGACAGGGGGCCTACGAGCAGTACTTC.

The CDR3 bases are TGTGCCAGCAGCGAAACTAGCCCAGATACGCAGTATTTT. Its protein is CASSETSPDTQYF. This chain joins TRBV7-9 and TRBJ2-3; perhaps TRBD2 as D (6 bases). This CDR3 spans 13 amino acids. Deletions cut 5 bases from V and 4 bases from J, with 10 bases between. Germline V gene data show CDR1 as SEHNR and CDR2 as FQNEAQ (reference sequence).

The chain uses TRBV14 and TRBJ2-1; 7 bases map to TRBD2. The CDR3 length is 16 residues. J gave up 3 bases and V 0 bases, and 5 bases lay outside the gene matches. In germline, CDR1 is SGHDN, CDR2 FVKESK. The CDR3 DNA reads TGTGCCAGCAGCCAAGAGCGCCTAGCGGTCTACAATGAGCAGTTCTTC. Encoded protein: CASSQERLAVYNEQFF.

For the CDR3, the DNA is TGTGCCAGCAGCTTGGCAGGAGGGTGGAACACTGAAGCTTTCTTT. Its translation is CASSLAGGWNTEAFF. The chain couples TRBV5-5 to TRBJ1-1; no reliable D call. The germline V and J ends were trimmed by 0 bases and 1 base, with 10 bases remaining between them. The CDR3 runs to 15 residues. CDR1 SGHKS and CDR2 YYEKEE come from the germline V gene (reference sequence).